This entry describes one TCR beta chain. This entry is derived from a study of long-term antiretroviral therapy in people with HIV. They ran version v3.0 of the immunoSEQ assay at survey level. Assay used: immunoSEQ multiplex PCR; TCRdb lists only in-frame clones, some missing. The sample carries fewer than 45,000 clones, approximately 80% recorded once. The V gene end was trimmed by 4 bases and the J gene end by 5 bases; junction bases not matched to a gene: 9. The V gene's germline CDR1 is SGHNT and CDR2 YYREEE (reference sequence). The CDR3 sequence is 15 residues long. Every donor had one or more pre-ART and two or more post-ART PBMC samples.

The chain is built from TRBV5-4 and TRBJ2-5; 9 nucleotides align to TRBD1. The sequences come from unsorted PBMCs, collected 3.4 years after starting antiretroviral therapy. The clonotype comes from a man aged 25 to 40 with HIV. The CDR3 is CASSLGQGGWETQYF. In DNA form, the CDR3 reads TGTGCCAGCAGCCTGGGACAGGGCGGTTGGGAGACCCAGTACTTC. The variable domain in full, completed from reference TRBV5-4 and TRBJ2-5, reads ETGVTQSPTHLIKTRGQQVTLRCSSQSGHNTVSWYQQALGQGPQFIFQYYREEENGRGNFPPRFSGLQFPNYSSELNVNALELDDSALYLCASSLGQGGWETQYFGPGTRLLVL.